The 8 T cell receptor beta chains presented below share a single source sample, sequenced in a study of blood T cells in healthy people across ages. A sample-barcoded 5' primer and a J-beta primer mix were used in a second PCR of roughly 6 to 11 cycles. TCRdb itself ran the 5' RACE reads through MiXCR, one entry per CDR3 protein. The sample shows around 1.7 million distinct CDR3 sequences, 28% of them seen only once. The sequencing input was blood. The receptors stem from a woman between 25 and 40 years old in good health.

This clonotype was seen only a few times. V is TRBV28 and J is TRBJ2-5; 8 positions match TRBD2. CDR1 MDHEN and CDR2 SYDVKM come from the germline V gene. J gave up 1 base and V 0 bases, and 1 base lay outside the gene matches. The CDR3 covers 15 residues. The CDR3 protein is CASSLWSGGQETQYF. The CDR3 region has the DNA TGTGCCAGCAGTTTATGGAGCGGGGGCCAAGAGACCCAGTACTTC.

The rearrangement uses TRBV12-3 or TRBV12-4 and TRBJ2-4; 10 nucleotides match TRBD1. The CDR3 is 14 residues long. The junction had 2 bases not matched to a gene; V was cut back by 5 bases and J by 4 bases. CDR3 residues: CASSVGQGKNIQYF. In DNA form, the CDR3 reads TGTGCCAGCAGTGTGGGACAGGGGAAAAACATTCAGTACTTC.

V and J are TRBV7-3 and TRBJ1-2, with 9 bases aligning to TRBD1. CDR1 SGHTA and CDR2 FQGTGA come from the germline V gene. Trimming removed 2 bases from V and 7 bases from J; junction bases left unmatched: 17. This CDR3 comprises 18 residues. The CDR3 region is CASSLSGYSAQGAFGYTF. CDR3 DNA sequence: TGTGCCAGCAGCTTATCCGGATACTCAGCACAGGGGGCATTTGGCTACACCTTC.

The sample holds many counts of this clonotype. In DNA form, the CDR3 reads TGCAGTGCTAGAGGGACTAGCGGGAGTGCGGTTGAGCAGTTCTTC. Its translation: CSARGTSGSAVEQFF. The gene calls are TRBV20-1 and TRBJ2-1; 13 bases align to TRBD2. V was clipped by 1 base and J by 9 bases; unmatched bases: 6. The length of the CDR3 is 15 residues. From germline, CDR1 is DFQATT and CDR2 SNEGSKA (reference sequence).

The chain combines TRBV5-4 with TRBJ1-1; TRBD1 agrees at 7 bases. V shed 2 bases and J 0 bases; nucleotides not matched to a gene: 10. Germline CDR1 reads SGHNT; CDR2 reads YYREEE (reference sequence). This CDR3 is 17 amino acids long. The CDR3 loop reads CASSFSSGTELNTEAFF. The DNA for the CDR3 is TGTGCCAGCAGCTTTTCTTCCGGGACAGAATTGAACACTGAAGCTTTCTTT. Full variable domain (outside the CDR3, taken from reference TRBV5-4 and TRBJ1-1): ETGVTQSPTHLIKTRGQQVTLRCSSQSGHNTVSWYQQALGQGPQFIFQYYREEENGRGNFPPRFSGLQFPNYSSELNVNALELDDSALYLCASSFSSGTELNTEAFFGQGTRLTVV.

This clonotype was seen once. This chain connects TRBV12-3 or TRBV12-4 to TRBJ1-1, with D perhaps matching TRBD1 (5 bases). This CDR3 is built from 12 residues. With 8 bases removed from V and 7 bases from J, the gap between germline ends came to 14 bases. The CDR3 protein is CASRAGRLEAFF. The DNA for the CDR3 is TGTGCCAGCCGAGCGGGGCGCCTTGAAGCTTTCTTT.

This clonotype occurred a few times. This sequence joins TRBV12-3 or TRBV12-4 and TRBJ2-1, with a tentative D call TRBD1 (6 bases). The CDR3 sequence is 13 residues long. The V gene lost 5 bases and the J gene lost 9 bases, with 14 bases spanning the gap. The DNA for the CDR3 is TGTGCCAGCAGTACAGGGCTCTACGGTGAGCAGTTCTTC. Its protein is CASSTGLYGEQFF.

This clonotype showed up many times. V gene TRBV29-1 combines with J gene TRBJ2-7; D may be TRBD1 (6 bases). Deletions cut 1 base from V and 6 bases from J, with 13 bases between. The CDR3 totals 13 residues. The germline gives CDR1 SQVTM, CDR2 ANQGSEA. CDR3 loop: CSVEGTGLGEQYF. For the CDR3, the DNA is TGCAGCGTTGAAGGTACAGGGCTTGGCGAGCAGTACTTC.